This TCR beta chain came from a study of cytomegalovirus exposure and HLA in healthy donors. Study outcomes and limitations: In a later analysis, CMV-associated beta chains were mostly HLA-associated, it appeared. The presence/absence work took it that sequencing depth was about the same across donors.

The ends were cut back, 6 bases at V and 4 bases at J, with 9 bases in the middle. The CDR3 is 12 amino acids. Looked up from germline, CDR1 is SGHRS and CDR2 is YFSETQ. PCR amplification relied on 60 Vbeta primers (plus 13 Jbeta primers). Some clones are missing from TCRdb's copy, which holds only in-frame ones; the method was immunoSEQ multiplex PCR. This sample yields around 91,000 clones, of which roughly 78% are seen a single time; 4.4% belongs to the top ten. As regards this clone: As yet, its antigen is unknown.

The TCR comes from a male donor in good health and CMV-seropositive. The sequencing sample was made of PBMCs. V usage is TRBV5-1 and J usage is TRBJ2-3; D is uncertain. The CDR3 spells CASTARPDTQYF. The CDR3 DNA sequence: TGCGCCAGCACGGCTAGACCAGATACGCAGTATTTT.